This T cell receptor beta chain originates from a study of CD8 T cells in ankylosing spondylitis. Study-level results: From matched ankylosing spondylitis synovial fluid, disease-linked clones were reportedly recovered at significantly enriched levels.

CDR1 and CDR2 from the germline V gene are LGHDT and YNNKEL (reference sequence). The V and J ends lost 1 base and 5 bases respectively, with 12 bases between them. The CDR3 sequence is 14 residues long. TCRdb fed the 5' RACE reads into MiXCR, producing one record per CDR3 protein. The sample lists under 300,000 distinct CDR3 sequences, about 20% occurring once. This clonotype was counted only a few times. Its antigen is currently unknown. V is TRBV3-1 and J is TRBJ2-7, with D hard to call. Input material: blood, either unsorted or a sorted T cell fraction (not recorded which). The receptor comes from a male donor with ankylosing spondylitis or in good health (not recorded which). CDR3 loop: CASSQVLAADEQYF. The CDR3 bases are TGTGCCAGCAGCCAAGTCTTAGCCGCGGACGAGCAGTACTTC.